The 15 T cell receptor beta chains below all came from one sample that was sequenced in a study of cytomegalovirus exposure and HLA in healthy donors. This PCR relied on a set of 60 Vbeta primers and 13 Jbeta primers. This table comes from immunoSEQ multiplex PCR, and its TCRdb copy is limited to in-frame clones, with some not included. The sample consists of around 95,000 clones, about four fifths of them appearing once. Material for sequencing was PBMCs. These receptors originate from a man aged 30 to 39 in good health and CMV-seropositive.

The genes are TRBV5-5 and TRBJ1-5; a possible D gene is TRBD1 (5 bases). The germline gives CDR1 SGHKS, CDR2 YYEKEE (reference sequence). CDR3 length equals 15 residues. Trimming removed 7 bases at V and 0 bases at J, with 14 bases between. The CDR3 here is CASSNPGLSNQPQHF. The CDR3, as DNA: TGTGCCAGCTCTAACCCAGGGCTTAGCAATCAGCCCCAGCATTTT. The full variable domain, in which reference TRBV5-5 and TRBJ1-5 provide the parts outside the CDR3, is DAGVTQSPTHLIKTRGQQVTLRCSPISGHKSVSWYQQVLGQGPQFIFQYYEKEERGRGNFPDRFSARQFPNYSSELNVNALLLGDSALYLCASSNPGLSNQPQHFGDGTRLSIL.

The chain couples TRBV19 to TRBJ1-4, with 9 bases that match TRBD1. This CDR3 comprises 14 residues. V gave up 7 bases and J gave up 8 bases; unmatched junction bases: 8. The germline gives CDR1 LNHDA, CDR2 SQIVND (reference sequence). The CDR3 loop is CASTRTGDEEKLFF. The CDR3 DNA sequence: TGTGCCAGTACCCGGACAGGGGACGAGGAAAAACTGTTTTTT.

The chain carries TRBV29-1 and TRBJ1-2; D is undetermined. V shed 3 bases and J shed 3 bases, with 20 bases lying between them. The CDR3 consists of 16 residues. The germline gives CDR1 SQVTM, CDR2 ANQGSEA. CDR3 coding DNA: TGCAGCGTTGAGGTGTCAGCTCCAGCAGACTACTATGGCTACACCTTC. Translation: CSVEVSAPADYYGYTF.

This clone was seen once. The chain recombines TRBV27 with TRBJ2-3, with 7 bases that match TRBD1. Germline values: CDR1 MNHEY, CDR2 SMNVEV (reference sequence). V was clipped by 5 bases and J by 7 bases; unmatched bases: 3. CDR3 length: 12 amino acids. This CDR3 is CASSRQGNTQYF. In DNA form, the CDR3 reads TGTGCCAGCAGTCGACAGGGAAATACGCAGTATTTT.

This clone was picked up one time. The chain joins TRBV27 to TRBJ1-5, with 9 bases lining up with TRBD1. With V trimmed by 8 bases and J by 2 bases, 13 bases remained unmatched. Germline values: CDR1 MNHEY, CDR2 SMNVEV (reference sequence). The CDR3 length is 17 residues. CDR3 region: CASSKQGALFGNQPQHF. DNA of the CDR3: TGTGCCAGCTCTAAACAGGGGGCCCTTTTTGGCAATCAGCCCCAGCATTTT.

The chain is built from TRBV7-6 and TRBJ2-7, with D unclear. Trimming cost V 1 base and J 2 bases, with 9 bases left between them. This CDR3 spans 14 amino acids. The V gene's germline CDR1 is SGHVS and CDR2 FNYEAQ. The CDR3 loop is CASSLGRGTYEQYF. Here the CDR3 DNA reads TGTGCCAGCAGCTTAGGGCGCGGAACCTACGAGCAGTACTTC.

To note about this clone: Its ends do not fully match the called genes, so a read error is possible. The chain joins TRBV4-2 to TRBJ1-3, with 12 bases aligning to TRBD1. Germline values: CDR1 LGHNA, CDR2 YNFKEQ. The length of the CDR3 is 17 residues. CDR3 in DNA: TGTGCCAGCAGCCGGACCGGGACAGGGGGCTCTCGAAACACCATATATTTT. It encodes CASSRTGTGGSRNTIYF.

The gene calls are TRBV7-9 and TRBJ1-5; 9 positions match TRBD1. V gave up 5 bases and J gave up 5 bases; unmatched junction bases: 13. CDR1 and CDR2 from the germline V gene are SEHNR and FQNEAQ (reference sequence). The CDR3 spans 17 residues. CDR3 bases: TGTGCCAGCAGCGTAGGAAGTCAGACAGGGGGGTATCAGCCCCAGCATTTT. This gives the protein CASSVGSQTGGYQPQHF. Complete variable domain (other parts from reference TRBV7-9 and TRBJ1-5): DTGVSQNPRHKITKRGQNVTFRCDPISEHNRLYWYRQTLGQGPEFLTYFQNEAQLEKSRLLSDRFSAERPKGSFSTLEIQRTEQGDSAMYLCASSVGSQTGGYQPQHFGDGTRLSIL.

This clone has more than one count but fewer than ten. This rearrangement joins TRBV6-1 to TRBJ1-5, with TRBD1 matching over 8 bases. The length of the CDR3 is 15 residues. Germline V lookup: CDR1 MNHNS, CDR2 SASEGT. V was clipped by 8 bases and J by 4 bases; unmatched bases: 10. The CDR3 coding sequence is TGTGCCAGCCTCCTATCCGGACAGGGAAATCAGCCCCAGCATTTT. Translation: CASLLSGQGNQPQHF.

The chain combines TRBV7-6 with TRBJ1-1; TRBD1 matches at 8 bases. Germline-derived CDR1 and CDR2 are SGHVS and FNYEAQ. This CDR3 has 16 amino acids. Trimming cost V 4 bases and J 3 bases; bases outside gene matches: 10. The CDR3 nucleotides read TGTGCCAGCAGCTACGGGACAGGCCTGGCAGACACTGAAGCTTTCTTT. This encodes CASSYGTGLADTEAFF.

This sequence joins TRBV28 and TRBJ1-3; unclear D gene. The CDR3 runs 13 residues. Germline V CDR1 and CDR2: MDHEN, SYDVKM. V was trimmed by 2 bases and J by 1 base, leaving 3 bases between them. CDR3 bases: TGTGCCAGCAGTTTAATATCTGGAAACACCATATATTTT. Its translation is CASSLISGNTIYF.

The rearrangement uses TRBV10-1 and TRBJ2-7; D unclear. Trimming pared 8 bases from V and 3 bases from J, leaving 11 bases between. The CDR3 sequence is 12 residues long. CDR1 is WNHNN and CDR2 is SYGVQD in the germline V gene (reference sequence). CDR3 nucleotide sequence: TGCGCCAGCTCTAACTCAAGCTACGAGCAGTACTTC. Translation: CASSNSSYEQYF.

The V and J genes are TRBV18 and TRBJ1-4; no clear D gene. The CDR3 spans 16 residues. V dropped 2 bases and J dropped 0 bases, with 10 bases sitting between them. Germline V gene data show CDR1 as KGHSH and CDR2 as LQKENI. CDR3 amino acids: CASSPERGSTNEKLFF. In nucleotides, the CDR3 is TGTGCCAGCTCACCAGAGCGGGGATCAACTAATGAAAAACTGTTTTTT.

The chain links TRBV19 to TRBJ2-1, with 9 positions matching TRBD1. The CDR3 extends over 15 amino acids. Germline loops: CDR1 LNHDA, CDR2 SQIVND (reference sequence). J was trimmed by 5 bases and V by 5 bases; bases with no gene match: 7. CDR3: CASSPSGTGNNEQFF. In DNA, the CDR3 is TGTGCCAGTAGTCCATCCGGGACAGGGAACAATGAGCAGTTCTTC. Supplemented by reference TRBV19 and TRBJ2-1, the full variable domain reads DGGITQSPKYLFRKEGQNVTLSCEQNLNHDAMYWYRQDPGQGLRLIYYSQIVNDFQKGDIAEGYSVSREKKESFPLTVTSAQKNPTAFYLCASSPSGTGNNEQFFGPGTRLTVL.

The genes are TRBV27 and TRBJ2-1; TRBD1 is a possible D gene (5 bases). CDR1 and CDR2 from the germline V gene are MNHEY and SMNVEV (reference sequence). V lost 3 bases and J 3 bases, leaving 15 bases between the germline ends. This CDR3 has 16 residues. CDR3 loop: CASSFMNRNHYNEQFF. The CDR3 nucleotides read TGTGCCAGCAGTTTTATGAACAGGAACCACTACAATGAGCAGTTCTTC.